Listed here are 32 T cell receptor beta chains from one sample, sequenced in a study of T cell responses to AZD1222 COVID-19 vaccine. Method: immunoSEQ multiplex PCR; TCRdb's copy keeps in-frame clones and lacks some. Of some 150,000 clones listed, 85% to 95% are singletons. The sample was peripheral blood, taken on day 0 of MenACWY control vaccination. The receptors here all came from an adult in good health.

The rearrangement links TRBV4-1 to TRBJ1-5; TRBD1 agrees at 8 bases. The CDR3 is 16 amino acids. CDR1 and CDR2 from the germline V gene are MGHRA and YSYEKL. V shed 0 bases, J shed 7 bases, and the junction held 8 bases outside the gene matches. The CDR3 nucleotides are TGCGCCAGCAGCCAAGATCCCGGACAGGGCGGGCAGCCCCAGCATTTT. Encoded protein: CASSQDPGQGGQPQHF.

The V call is TRBV6-5, the J call TRBJ1-1; 7 bases are a match to TRBD1. Trimming took 5 bases from V and 6 from J; bases not matched to a gene: 6. The CDR3 runs 13 residues. Germline V CDR1 and CDR2: MNHEY, SVGAGI. The DNA for the CDR3 is TGTGCCAGCAGTAAAACAGGGGTTCCTGAAGCTTTCTTT. Residues: CASSKTGVPEAFF.

The V gene is TRBV5-4, the J gene TRBJ1-2; possible D gene TRBD1, 5 bases. The germline V gene has CDR1 SGHNT and CDR2 YYREEE (reference sequence). This CDR3 has 17 residues. The V end lost 4 bases, the J end lost 0 bases, and 19 bases lay between the germline ends. DNA for the CDR3: TGTGCCAGCAGCCACCCGGGGAGTGGGGGAGCTAACTATGGCTACACCTTC. Translated: CASSHPGSGGANYGYTF.

This chain joins TRBV5-1 and TRBJ2-3; D is perhaps TRBD1 (6 bases). The germline V gene has CDR1 SGHRS and CDR2 YFSETQ. The V end was cut by 4 bases, the J end by 2 bases, with 23 bases between. The CDR3 is made up of 18 amino acids. The CDR3 reads CASSPTFSGQRSTDTQYF. The CDR3, as DNA: TGCGCCAGCAGCCCCACTTTTTCCGGACAGAGATCCACAGATACGCAGTATTTT. Combining the CDR3 with reference TRBV5-1 and TRBJ2-3 gives the whole variable domain KAGVTQTPRYLIKTRGQQVTLSCSPISGHRSVSWYQQTPGQGLQFLFEYFSETQRNKGNFPGRFSGRQFSNSRSEMNVSTLELGDSALYLCASSPTFSGQRSTDTQYFGPGTRLTVL.

The chain links TRBV21-1 to TRBJ2-7. TRBV21-1 is a recognized pseudogene. This CDR3 contains 14 residues. The CDR3: CASSAPGRSYEQYF. CDR3 nucleotide sequence: TGTGCCAGCAGCGCTCCGGGGCGATCCTACGAGCAGTACTTC.

This clone was observed a single time. A read error may produce the germline difference seen at one junction end. J is TRBJ1-2 and V is TRBV2, with a tentative D call TRBD1 (5 bases). The CDR3 is 9 amino acids. The germline gives CDR1 SNHLY, CDR2 FYNNEI. CDR3 sequence (DNA): TGCGAACAAGGGGATGGCTACACCTTC. Translating gives CEQGDGYTF.

V usage is TRBV28 and J usage is TRBJ1-2; unclear D gene. The CDR3 sequence is 13 residues long. CDR1 MDHEN and CDR2 SYDVKM come from the germline V gene. V lost 3 bases and J lost 7, with 12 bases in between. The CDR3 DNA sequence: TGTGCCAGCAGTTTTGAGGTATTTGGTGGCTACACCTTC. This encodes CASSFEVFGGYTF.

This chain joins TRBV3-1 (or the pseudogene TRBV3-2) and TRBJ1-1; D uncertain. Between the trimmed V and J ends, which lost 0 bases and 6 bases, there was a span of 11 bases. Germline-derived CDR1 and CDR2 are LGHDT and YNNKEL (reference sequence). The CDR3 sequence is 14 residues long. The CDR3 nucleotides read TGTGCCAGCAGCCAAGATCGAGGGTTCGCTGAAGCTTTCTTT. Residues: CASSQDRGFAEAFF.

The chain uses TRBV5-1 and TRBJ1-4; D perhaps matches TRBD1 (5 bases). The germline V gene encodes CDR1 SGHRS and CDR2 YFSETQ. V was pared by 1 base and J by 0 bases, with 10 bases between. CDR3 length equals 16 residues. CDR3 sequence reads: CASSLTQGSTNEKLFF. The CDR3 DNA reads as TGCGCCAGCAGCTTGACCCAGGGTTCAACTAATGAAAAACTGTTTTTT.

The rearrangement joins TRBV5-1 to TRBJ2-7; 7 bases align to TRBD2. The ends lost 2 bases at V and 1 base at J; junction bases unmatched: 3. Germline V gene data show CDR1 as SGHRS and CDR2 as YFSETQ. CDR3 length equals 14 residues. CDR3 loop: CASSLGRASYEQYF. Here the CDR3 DNA reads TGCGCCAGCAGCTTAGGGAGGGCTTCCTACGAGCAGTACTTC.

CDR3 protein: CASSELAGSYNEQFF. CDR3 nucleotides: TGTGCCAGCAGCGAACTAGCGGGGAGCTACAATGAGCAGTTCTTC. The chain is built from TRBV7-6 and TRBJ2-1; 10 bases align to TRBD2. This CDR3 has 15 residues. Unmatched junction bases numbered 4, after V lost 5 bases and J lost 3 bases. Per the germline V gene, CDR1 is SGHVS and CDR2 is FNYEAQ.

J is TRBJ1-3 and V is TRBV19; D is ambiguous. CDR3 length equals 15 residues. Trimming pared 6 bases from V and 0 bases from J, leaving 12 bases between. Germline assignment: CDR1 LNHDA and CDR2 SQIVND (reference sequence). This CDR3 reads CASRQQGSSGNTIYF. DNA of the CDR3: TGTGCCAGTAGACAGCAAGGAAGCTCTGGAAACACCATATATTTT. The variable domain in full, completed from reference TRBV19 and TRBJ1-3, reads DGGITQSPKYLFRKEGQNVTLSCEQNLNHDAMYWYRQDPGQGLRLIYYSQIVNDFQKGDIAEGYSVSREKKESFPLTVTSAQKNPTAFYLCASRQQGSSGNTIYFGEGSWLTVV.

The chain recombines TRBV5-4 with TRBJ1-2, with D perhaps TRBD1 (6 bases). This CDR3 comprises 15 residues. CDR1 and CDR2 from the germline V gene are SGHNT and YYREEE (reference sequence). V was clipped by 4 bases and J by 0 bases, with 13 bases between them. The CDR3 nucleotides read TGTGCCAGCAGCAAATACAGGGAGTCTAACTATGGCTACACCTTC. It yields the protein CASSKYRESNYGYTF.

This chain uses TRBV24-1 with TRBJ2-1; 8 nucleotides agree with TRBD1. J gave up 4 bases and V 4 bases, and 14 bases lay outside the gene matches. CDR3 size: 18 residues. Germline V gene data show CDR1 as KGHDR and CDR2 as SFDVKD. Here the CDR3 reads CATSDPGAGTGQYNEQFF. The CDR3 DNA reads TGTGCCACCAGTGACCCGGGCGCCGGGACAGGTCAATACAATGAGCAGTTCTTC.

The chain carries TRBV18 and TRBJ2-7, with D hard to call. V dropped 3 bases and J dropped 2 bases, with 11 bases sitting between them. Germline CDR1 and CDR2: KGHSH and LQKENI. This CDR3 has 14 residues. The CDR3 sequence is CASSPRSNAYEQYF. DNA of the CDR3: TGTGCCAGCTCACCGAGGTCGAATGCCTACGAGCAGTACTTC.

This clone occurred once. The V and J genes are TRBV30 and TRBJ2-2; D may be TRBD1 or TRBD2 (5 bases each). Trimming pared 0 bases from V and 5 bases from J, leaving 16 bases between. The CDR3 length is 16 residues. The germline gives CDR1 GTSNPN, CDR2 SVGIG (reference sequence). The CDR3, as DNA: TGTGCCTGGAGTGTAATCCCGGGACCCAGGACCGGGGAGCTGTTTTTT. Its protein is CAWSVIPGPRTGELFF. Together with reference TRBV30 and TRBJ2-2, the CDR3 gives the full variable domain: SQTIHQWPATLVQPVGSPLSLECTVEGTSNPNLYWYRQAAGRGLQLLFYSVGIGQISSEVPQNLSASRPQDRQFILSSKKLLLSDSGFYLCAWSVIPGPRTGELFFGEGSRLTVL.

V is TRBV4-1 and J is TRBJ2-1; D gene unclear. The CDR3 consists of 12 residues. V lost 4 bases and J 4 bases, leaving 5 bases between the germline ends. Germline loops: CDR1 MGHRA, CDR2 YSYEKL. CDR3 DNA: TGCGCCAGCAGCCTCAGTTACAATGAGCAGTTCTTC. Amino acids: CASSLSYNEQFF.

The chain combines TRBV28 with TRBJ2-1; D call uncertain. V was pared by 11 bases and J by 0 bases, with 14 bases between. Germline V CDR1 and CDR2: MDHEN, SYDVKM. The CDR3 totals 14 residues. CDR3 coding DNA: TGTGCCGTGCAGACCAGACGCTCCTACAATGAGCAGTTCTTC. Protein sequence: CAVQTRRSYNEQFF.

This clone was seen a single time. This rearrangement joins TRBV18 to TRBJ2-3; D unresolved. V lost 5 bases and J 1 base, leaving 10 bases between the germline ends. Germline lookup yields CDR1 KGHSH and CDR2 LQKENI. CDR3 size: 14 residues. CDR3 nucleotide sequence: TGTGCCAGCTCAGACGTATCTGGCACAGATACGCAGTATTTT. It codes for CASSDVSGTDTQYF.

The J gene is TRBJ2-7, the V gene TRBV11-2; 12 positions match TRBD2. The germline V gene encodes CDR1 SGHAT and CDR2 FQNNGV. The V and J ends lost 4 bases and 9 bases, in that order; junction bases with no gene match: 16. The CDR3 sequence is 17 residues long. CDR3 sequence reads: CASSSARGLAGKGAQYF. The DNA of the CDR3 is TGTGCCAGCAGCTCGGCGCGAGGACTAGCGGGAAAAGGGGCGCAGTACTTC.

V is TRBV20-1 and J is TRBJ1-3; weak D call: TRBD1 (5 bases). The V end was cut by 3 bases, the J end by 1 base, with 13 bases between. The CDR3 loop spans 15 amino acids. From germline, CDR1 is DFQATT and CDR2 SNEGSKA (reference sequence). The CDR3 region has the DNA TGCAGTGCTAGTCTCCAGGGTCCATCTGGAAACACCATATATTTT. Protein sequence: CSASLQGPSGNTIYF.

This chain links TRBV3-1 (or the pseudogene TRBV3-2) with TRBJ1-2, with D unclear. The V and J ends lost 2 bases and 4 bases respectively, with 11 bases between them. CDR1 and CDR2 (germline): LGHDT, YNNKEL (reference sequence). The CDR3 is 14 residues long. Here the CDR3 reads CASSQSGVPYGYTF. The DNA of the CDR3 is TGTGCCAGCAGCCAAAGTGGGGTACCCTATGGCTACACCTTC.

The CDR3 here is CASSSGTGGIVSYNEQFF. CDR3 sequence (DNA): TGTGCCAGCAGTTCAGGGACAGGTGGTATTGTATCCTACAATGAGCAGTTCTTC. The chain is built from TRBV27 and TRBJ2-1, with TRBD1 matching 8 bases. V lost 4 bases to trimming and J lost 1 base; unmatched junction nucleotides: 12. The CDR3 runs to 18 residues. Germline assignment: CDR1 MNHEY and CDR2 SMNVEV (reference sequence).

This clone was detected a few times. The CDR3 sequence is CASSSTGQASYGYTF. The CDR3 nucleotides read TGTGCCAGCAGCTCCACGGGACAGGCATCCTATGGCTACACCTTC. The V and J genes are TRBV7-9 and TRBJ1-2, with 8 bases matching TRBD1. Germline lookup yields CDR1 SEHNR and CDR2 FQNEAQ (reference sequence). After removal of 4 bases from V and 4 bases from J, the junction contained 8 bases not matched to a gene. The CDR3 contains 15 residues. Filled out from reference TRBV7-9 and TRBJ1-2, the complete variable domain reads DTGVSQNPRHKITKRGQNVTFRCDPISEHNRLYWYRQTLGQGPEFLTYFQNEAQLEKSRLLSDRFSAERPKGSFSTLEIQRTEQGDSAMYLCASSSTGQASYGYTFGSGTRLTVV.

The chain uses TRBV9 and TRBJ2-2; D may match TRBD1 or TRBD2 (5 bases each). From germline, CDR1 is SGDLS and CDR2 YYNGEE. Trimming removed 1 base from V and 5 bases from J, with 9 bases in between. The CDR3 length is 14 residues. CDR3 in DNA: TGTGCCAGCAGCGTACTGGGACGAACCGGGGAGCTGTTTTTT. Amino acids: CASSVLGRTGELFF.

The genes are TRBV5-1 and TRBJ2-6, with D uncertain. The length of the CDR3 is 15 residues. The germline V gene has CDR1 SGHRS and CDR2 YFSETQ. Trimming shortened V by 0 bases and J by 0 bases, and 4 bases separated the two germline ends. Here the CDR3 reads CASSLASSGANVLTF. The CDR3, as DNA: TGCGCCAGCAGCTTGGCTAGCTCTGGGGCCAACGTCCTGACTTTC.

The chain carries TRBV2 and TRBJ1-1; no firm D call. The germline V and J ends were trimmed by 8 bases and 2 bases, with 18 bases remaining between them. Germline assignment: CDR1 SNHLY and CDR2 FYNNEI. The length of the CDR3 is 15 residues. The CDR3 is CASQEMWTGNTEAFF. The CDR3 nucleotides read TGTGCCAGCCAGGAGATGTGGACGGGAAACACTGAAGCTTTCTTT. Complete variable domain (other parts from reference TRBV2 and TRBJ1-1): EPEVTQTPSHQVTQMGQEVILRCVPISNHLYFYWYRQILGQKVEFLVSFYNNEISEKSEIFDDQFSVERPDGSNFTLKIRSTKLEDSAMYFCASQEMWTGNTEAFFGQGTRLTVV.

The rearrangement links TRBV29-1 to TRBJ2-7, with D maybe TRBD2 (6 bases). The CDR3 is 12 residues long. Looked up from germline, CDR1 is SQVTM and CDR2 is ANQGSEA. V lost 7 bases and J lost 3, with 13 bases in between. Written as DNA, the CDR3 is TGCAGCGGCGGGACTTCGCGCTACGAGCAGTACTTC. Protein: CSGGTSRYEQYF.

The chain carries TRBV28 and TRBJ2-7, with 13 bases fitting TRBD2. J lost 7 bases, V lost 4 bases, and 7 bases had no gene match. The CDR3 is 15 residues long. The germline gives CDR1 MDHEN, CDR2 SYDVKM. In DNA form, the CDR3 reads TGTGCCAGCAGTTCCGGACTAGCGGGAGACCGGGAGCAGTACTTC. Its translation is CASSSGLAGDREQYF.

The chain carries TRBV3-1 (or the pseudogene TRBV3-2) and TRBJ2-2, with 10 bases aligning to TRBD2. The V and J ends lost 0 bases and 8 bases, in that order; junction bases with no gene match: 9. CDR1 is LGHDT, CDR2 YNNKEL, per germline (reference sequence). The CDR3 totals 17 residues. The CDR3 is CASSQDRLAGVSGELFF. The CDR3 bases are TGTGCCAGCAGCCAAGACAGGCTAGCGGGAGTCTCGGGGGAGCTGTTTTTT.

This chain links TRBV5-5 with TRBJ1-1, with 8 positions matching TRBD1. CDR1 SGHKS and CDR2 YYEKEE come from the germline V gene (reference sequence). The CDR3 runs to 13 residues. V was clipped by 5 bases and J by 4 bases; unmatched bases: 4. CDR3 residues: CASRWTGLTEAFF. Written as DNA, the CDR3 is TGTGCCAGCAGGTGGACAGGGCTCACTGAAGCTTTCTTT.

The rearrangement uses TRBV6-1 and TRBJ2-7; the D call may be TRBD1 or TRBD2 (5 bases each). With 3 bases removed from V and 1 base from J, the gap between germline ends came to 10 bases. Germline V CDR1 and CDR2: MNHNS, SASEGT. The CDR3 extends over 14 amino acids. Written as DNA, the CDR3 is TGTGCCAGCAGTGATCAGGGAGCTTCCTACGAGCAGTACTTC. This codes for CASSDQGASYEQYF.